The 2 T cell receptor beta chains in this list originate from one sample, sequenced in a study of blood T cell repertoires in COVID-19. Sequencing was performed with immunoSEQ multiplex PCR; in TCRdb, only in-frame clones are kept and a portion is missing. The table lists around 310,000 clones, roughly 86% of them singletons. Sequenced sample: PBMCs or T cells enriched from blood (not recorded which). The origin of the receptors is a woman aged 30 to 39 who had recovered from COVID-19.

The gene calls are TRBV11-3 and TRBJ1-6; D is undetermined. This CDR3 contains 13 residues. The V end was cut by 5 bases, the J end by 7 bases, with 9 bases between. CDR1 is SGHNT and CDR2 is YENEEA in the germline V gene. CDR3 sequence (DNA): TGTGCCAGCAGCGCCGGAGGCAATTCACCCCTCCACTTT. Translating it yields CASSAGGNSPLHF.

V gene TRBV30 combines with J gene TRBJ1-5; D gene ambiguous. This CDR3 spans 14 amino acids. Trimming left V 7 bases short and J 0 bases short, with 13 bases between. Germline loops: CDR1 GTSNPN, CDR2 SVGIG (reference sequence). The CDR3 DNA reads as TGTGCCTTTGGAGGATTTTATAGCAATCAGCCCCAGCATTTT. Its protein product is CAFGGFYSNQPQHF.